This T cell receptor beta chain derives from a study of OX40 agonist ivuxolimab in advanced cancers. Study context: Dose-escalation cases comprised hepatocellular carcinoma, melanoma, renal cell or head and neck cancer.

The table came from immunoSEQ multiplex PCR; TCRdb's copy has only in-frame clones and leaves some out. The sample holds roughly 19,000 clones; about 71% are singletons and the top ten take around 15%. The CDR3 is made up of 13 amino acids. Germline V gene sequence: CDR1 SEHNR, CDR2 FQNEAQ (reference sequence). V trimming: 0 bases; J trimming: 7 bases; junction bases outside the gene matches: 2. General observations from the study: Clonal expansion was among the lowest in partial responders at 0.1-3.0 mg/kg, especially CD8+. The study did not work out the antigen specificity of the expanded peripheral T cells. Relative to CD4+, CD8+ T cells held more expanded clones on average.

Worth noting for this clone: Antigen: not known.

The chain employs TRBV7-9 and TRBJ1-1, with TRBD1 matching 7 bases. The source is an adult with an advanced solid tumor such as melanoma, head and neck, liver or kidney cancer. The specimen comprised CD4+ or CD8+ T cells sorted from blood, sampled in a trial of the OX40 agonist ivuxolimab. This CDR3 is CASSLAGQIEAFF. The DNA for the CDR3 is TGTGCCAGCAGCTTAGCGGGACAGATTGAAGCTTTCTTT. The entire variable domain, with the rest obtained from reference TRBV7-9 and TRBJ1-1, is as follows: DTGVSQNPRHKITKRGQNVTFRCDPISEHNRLYWYRQTLGQGPEFLTYFQNEAQLEKSRLLSDRFSAERPKGSFSTLEIQRTEQGDSAMYLCASSLAGQIEAFFGQGTRLTVV.